These 27 T cell receptor beta chains originate from one sample sequenced in a study of cytomegalovirus exposure and HLA in healthy donors. PCR was performed using 60 Vbeta and 13 Jbeta primers. The method was immunoSEQ multiplex PCR; TCRdb's version includes in-frame clones alone and lacks a portion of them. The repertoire holds roughly 190,000 clones, with 60% to 80% as singletons. Material for sequencing was PBMCs. All receptors come from a female donor in good health and CMV-seronegative.

The J gene is TRBJ2-1, the V gene TRBV4-3; the match to TRBD2 covers 9 bases. Unmatched junction bases numbered 13, after V lost 0 bases and J lost 7 bases. The CDR3 consists of 18 residues. Germline V gene lookup returns CDR1 LGHNA and CDR2 YSLEER. The CDR3 nucleotides read TGCGCCAGCAGCCAAGATCGGGGGCGGGGGGGGCATGAAAATGAGCAGTTCTTC. Residues: CASSQDRGRGGHENEQFF.

This sequence joins TRBV5-8 and TRBJ1-1, with unresolved D. Germline CDR1 reads SGHTS; CDR2 reads YDEGEE. This CDR3 contains 13 residues. V lost 0 bases to trimming and J lost 1 base, with 4 bases between them. This CDR3 reads CASSLGGNTEAFF. CDR3 sequence (DNA): TGTGCCAGCAGCTTGGGAGGGAACACTGAAGCTTTCTTT.

The chain uses TRBV16 and TRBJ1-2; 11 bases map to TRBD1. CDR3 length: 16 amino acids. In germline, CDR1 is KGHSY, CDR2 FQNENV. Losses at the gene ends were 0 bases for V and 4 bases for J; bases not matched to a gene: 4. The CDR3 region is CASSQSRDRGGYGYTF. The CDR3 DNA is TGTGCCAGCAGCCAATCCCGGGACAGGGGGGGCTATGGCTACACCTTC.

The chain carries TRBV9 and TRBJ2-2; TRBD2 agrees at 14 bases. The length of the CDR3 is 18 residues. The ends lost 0 bases at V and 5 bases at J; junction bases unmatched: 6. Germline CDR1 is SGDLS and CDR2 is YYNGEE. The CDR3 is CASSVGLAGGPGTGELFF. In DNA, the CDR3 is TGTGCCAGCAGCGTAGGACTAGCGGGAGGGCCGGGGACCGGGGAGCTGTTTTTT.

CDR3 protein: CAHRGKPDTQYF. CDR3 coding DNA: TGTGCCCACAGGGGGAAGCCAGATACGCAGTATTTT. The chain joins TRBV28 to TRBJ2-3, with 8 positions matching TRBD1. V lost 11 bases and J lost 4; bases outside the gene matches: 5. CDR1 is MDHEN, CDR2 SYDVKM, per germline. This CDR3 has 12 residues.

In the case of this clone: Other DNA sequences in the same sample also yield this CDR3. V gene TRBV7-6 combines with J gene TRBJ1-1; D might be TRBD1 (5 bases). This CDR3 is 13 amino acids long. Looked up from germline, CDR1 is SGHVS and CDR2 is FNYEAQ. V was shortened by 2 bases and J by 2 bases, with 6 bases between the two germline ends. CDR3 coding DNA: TGTGCCAGCAGCTTACAGGGTAACACTGAAGCTTTCTTT. As protein: CASSLQGNTEAFF.

This clone has a single count. The chain joins TRBV5-1 to TRBJ2-5, with 13 bases aligning to TRBD2. The DNA end favors TRBJ2-7, so the J call may be wrong. CDR1 is SGHRS, CDR2 YFSETQ, per germline. There are 16 residues in the CDR3. The CDR3 DNA follows: TGCGCCAGCAGCTTTGGGACTAGCGGGGCCGGGTACGAGCAGTACTTC. Residues: CASSFGTSGAGYEQYF.

The CDR3 spells CASPPFRGKGFHEQYF. CDR3 nucleotides: TGTGCCAGCCCCCCGTTCCGAGGAAAGGGGTTCCACGAGCAGTACTTC. The J gene is TRBJ2-7, the V gene TRBV19, with D possibly being TRBD1 (5 bases). The V end was cut by 9 bases, the J end by 5 bases, with 26 bases between. The V gene's germline CDR1 is LNHDA and CDR2 SQIVND (reference sequence). The CDR3 is made up of 16 amino acids.

The chain employs TRBV30 and TRBJ1-1, with TRBD1 identical over 8 bases. Unmatched junction bases numbered 11, after V lost 2 bases and J lost 6 bases. This CDR3 spans 15 amino acids. Germline V lookup: CDR1 GTSNPN, CDR2 SVGIG (reference sequence). The CDR3 reads CAWSNPRDRPSEAFF. Written as DNA, the CDR3 is TGTGCCTGGAGTAACCCACGGGACAGGCCTTCTGAAGCTTTCTTT.

V is TRBV18 and J is TRBJ2-2; 11 bases line up with TRBD1. CDR1 and CDR2 (germline): KGHSH, LQKENI. Trimming took 5 bases from V and 5 from J; bases not matched to a gene: 4. This CDR3 spans 15 amino acids. CDR3: CASSLDRGQTGELFF. DNA for the CDR3: TGTGCCAGCTCATTGGACAGGGGGCAGACCGGGGAGCTGTTTTTT.

Turning to this clone: Distinct nucleotide sequences in the sample also encode this CDR3. The chain is built from TRBV4-3 and TRBJ1-6, with 8 bases lining up with TRBD1. V was clipped by 0 bases and J by 10 bases; unmatched bases: 5. The CDR3 is made up of 15 amino acids. Germline-derived CDR1 and CDR2 are LGHNA and YSLEER. In DNA, the CDR3 is TGCGCCAGCAGCCAAGATTCGGACAGGGACTCACCCCTCCACTTT. It specifies CASSQDSDRDSPLHF.

The V call is TRBV19, the J call TRBJ2-7; D is unresolved. Trimming shortened V by 3 bases and J by 0 bases, and 9 bases separated the two germline ends. The germline CDR1 and CDR2 sequences are LNHDA and SQIVND (reference sequence). The CDR3 consists of 14 residues. In DNA, the CDR3 is TGTGCCAGTAGTATTGGTCGGTTCTCCTACGAGCAGTACTTC. It is translated as CASSIGRFSYEQYF. Filled out from reference TRBV19 and TRBJ2-7, the complete variable domain reads DGGITQSPKYLFRKEGQNVTLSCEQNLNHDAMYWYRQDPGQGLRLIYYSQIVNDFQKGDIAEGYSVSREKKESFPLTVTSAQKNPTAFYLCASSIGRFSYEQYFGPGTRLTVT.

The chain recombines TRBV28 with TRBJ1-1; perhaps TRBD1 as D (6 bases). This CDR3 has 12 residues. Per germline, CDR1 MDHEN and CDR2 SYDVKM. V lost 7 bases and J 5 bases, leaving 11 bases between the germline ends. The CDR3 DNA sequence: TGTGCCAGCAAAGGGGGGGGAACTGAAGCTTTCTTT. It yields the protein CASKGGGTEAFF.

A remark on this clone: One end of the junction varies from germline; a read error may be responsible. The rearrangement links TRBV7-7 to TRBJ2-7; 11 bases match TRBD2. From germline, CDR1 is SSHAT and CDR2 FNYEAQ (reference sequence). The CDR3 covers 17 residues. CDR3 nucleotides: TGTGCTAGCAGCTTATTAGCGGGAGGGCCAGTCGCCTACGAGCAGTACTTC. Amino acids: CASSLLAGGPVAYEQYF.

The J gene is TRBJ2-5, the V gene TRBV15; 7 nucleotides align to TRBD1. This CDR3 is 14 amino acids long. Germline CDR1 is LNHNV and CDR2 is YYDKDF (reference sequence). The ends lost 3 bases at V and 11 bases at J; junction bases unmatched: 12. DNA of the CDR3: TGTGCCACCAGCAGGGACCGGGACAGAAAAGAGCAGTACTTC. As protein: CATSRDRDRKEQYF.

This chain joins TRBV9 and TRBJ1-3; perhaps TRBD1 as D (6 bases). The germline V gene encodes CDR1 SGDLS and CDR2 YYNGEE. The CDR3 consists of 16 residues. Deletions cut 3 bases from V and 1 base from J, with 14 bases between. CDR3 protein: CASSAGQGRSGNTIYF. Here the CDR3 DNA reads TGTGCCAGCAGCGCCGGGCAGGGGCGGTCTGGAAACACCATATATTTT.

The genes are TRBV28 and TRBJ1-4; D perhaps matches TRBD1 (5 bases). Germline V lookup: CDR1 MDHEN, CDR2 SYDVKM. The CDR3 length is 15 residues. V was trimmed by 5 bases and J by 6 bases, leaving 16 bases between them. CDR3 loop: CASSTGGEGHEKLFF. CDR3 bases: TGTGCCAGCAGTACCGGGGGTGAGGGGCATGAAAAACTGTTTTTT.

This rearrangement joins TRBV28 to TRBJ1-5; TRBD1 aligns across 9 bases. The J segment lost 2 bases and the V segment lost 5 bases, leaving 7 bases of the junction unmatched. The CDR3 is made up of 16 amino acids. Germline loops: CDR1 MDHEN, CDR2 SYDVKM. The CDR3 DNA sequence: TGTGCCAGCAGTCTACCGGGACAGGGAGGCAATCAGCCCCAGCATTTT. As protein: CASSLPGQGGNQPQHF.

On this clone itself: A junction end diverges from the germline sequence, so it may reflect a read error. V usage is TRBV7-9 and J usage is TRBJ1-4, with 10 bases identical to TRBD1. The CDR3 extends over 16 amino acids. Germline V CDR1 and CDR2: SEHNR, FQNEAQ (reference sequence). CDR3 region: CSSRPGTGATNEKLFF. In DNA, the CDR3 is TGTTCCAGCAGACCCGGGACAGGGGCCACTAATGAAAAACTGTTTTTT.

The rearrangement links TRBV10-3 to TRBJ1-5; TRBD1 aligns across 8 bases. Germline CDR1 reads ENHRY; CDR2 reads SYGVKD. The ends lost 0 bases at V and 7 bases at J; junction bases unmatched: 5. This CDR3 has 15 amino acids. This CDR3 is CAISESGQGRQPQHF. The CDR3 region has the DNA TGTGCCATCAGTGAGTCAGGACAGGGCAGGCAGCCCCAGCATTTT.

The CDR3 here is CASSLSSGRAYNEQFF. The CDR3, as DNA: TGTGCCAGCAGTTTATCAAGCGGGAGGGCCTACAATGAGCAGTTCTTC. The J gene is TRBJ2-1, the V gene TRBV27; 10 nucleotides match TRBD2. The germline V gene encodes CDR1 MNHEY and CDR2 SMNVEV (reference sequence). This CDR3 has 16 amino acids. V shed 0 bases, J shed 2 bases, and the junction held 1 base outside the gene matches.

The chain links TRBV2 to TRBJ2-1; 10 bases fit TRBD1. The length of the CDR3 is 13 residues. The trim removed 8 bases at V and 8 bases at J, leaving 6 bases unmatched. Germline CDR1 and CDR2: SNHLY and FYNNEI. The CDR3 here is CASDRGLWDEQFF. CDR3 in DNA: TGTGCCAGCGACAGGGGGCTGTGGGATGAGCAGTTCTTC.

CDR3 DNA: TGTGCCAGCAGTGAATTCGACAGGGCTAATCCTGAAGCTTTCTTT. Translating gives CASSEFDRANPEAFF. The chain couples TRBV2 to TRBJ1-1; 7 bases are shared with TRBD1. CDR1 is SNHLY and CDR2 is FYNNEI in the germline V gene. V was pared by 2 bases and J by 6 bases, with 9 bases of the junction left unmatched. The CDR3 sequence is 15 residues long.

This chain connects TRBV6-5 to TRBJ1-2, with 8 bases lining up with TRBD1. The CDR3 is 13 residues long. Losses at the gene ends were 5 bases for V and 3 bases for J; bases not matched to a gene: 2. Looked up from germline, CDR1 is MNHEY and CDR2 is SVGAGI. CDR3 bases: TGTGCCAGCAGTAACAGGGGGGACTATGGCTACACCTTC. It yields the protein CASSNRGDYGYTF.

Comment on this clone: The same CDR3 arises from other DNA sequences in this sample as well. The V and J genes are TRBV29-1 and TRBJ2-5; D unclear. CDR3 length equals 11 residues. Trimming pared 6 bases from V and 2 bases from J, leaving 7 bases between. CDR1 is SQVTM and CDR2 is ANQGSEA in the germline V gene. The CDR3 DNA sequence: TGCAGCGTCGTGGAGCAAGAGACCCAGTACTTC. It encodes CSVVEQETQYF. Full variable domain (outside the CDR3, taken from reference TRBV29-1 and TRBJ2-5): SAVISQKPSRDICQRGTSLTIQCQVDSQVTMMFWYRQQPGQSLTLIATANQGSEATYESGFVIDKFPISRPNLTFSTLTVSNMSPEDSSIYLCSVVEQETQYFGPGTRLLVL.

Concerning this clone: The same CDR3 can be traced to other DNA sequences in this sample. The chain joins TRBV7-3 to TRBJ2-5, with a possible D match to TRBD2 (6 bases). Germline V gene data show CDR1 as SGHTA and CDR2 as FQGTGA. The V end lost 3 bases, the J end lost 2 bases, and 7 bases lay between the germline ends. The CDR3 runs to 13 residues. CDR3 protein: CASSFGGQETQYF. In DNA, the CDR3 is TGTGCCAGCAGCTTTGGGGGGCAAGAGACCCAGTACTTC.

The gene calls are TRBV28 and TRBJ1-2; no clear D gene. The germline CDR1 and CDR2 sequences are MDHEN and SYDVKM. Trimming left V 7 bases short and J 4 bases short, with 7 bases between. This CDR3 has 11 amino acids. CDR3 nucleotides: TGTGCCAGCACCCGGGGCTATGGCTACACCTTC. Its protein is CASTRGYGYTF.